Presented here are 5 T cell receptor beta chains from one specimen sequenced in a study of cytomegalovirus exposure and HLA in healthy donors. A multiplex PCR was run with 60 Vbeta primers and 13 Jbeta primers. Only in-frame clones appear in the TCRdb table, and some are missing; sequencing was by immunoSEQ multiplex PCR. The table shows 140,000 to 150,000 clones, with about 61% occurring only once. The sample taken for sequencing was PBMCs. These receptors were collected from a male donor in good health and CMV-seronegative.

The CDR3 here is CASSLSGGRPQYF. The CDR3 DNA follows: TGTGCCAGCAGTCTGAGCGGGGGGCGCCCTCAGTACTTC. The rearrangement uses TRBV6-5 and TRBJ2-5; TRBD2 aligns across 9 bases. Germline V gene data show CDR1 as MNHEY and CDR2 as SVGAGI. The CDR3 consists of 13 residues. V gave up 5 bases and J gave up 11 bases; unmatched junction bases: 9.

Here the CDR3 DNA reads TGTGCCACCAGCAGACAACCGGGACAGAGAAATGAAAAACTGTTTTTT. This gives the protein CATSRQPGQRNEKLFF. The V and J genes are TRBV15 and TRBJ1-4; 7 bases match TRBD1. Germline trimming cut 2 bases from V and 5 bases from J; bases unmatched to any gene: 8. This CDR3 comprises 16 residues. Germline assignment: CDR1 LNHNV and CDR2 YYDKDF (reference sequence).

CDR3 coding DNA: TGCAGCGTTGAAGGGAGGGGAGAGACTGAAGCTTTCTTT. Translated: CSVEGRGETEAFF. The J gene is TRBJ1-1, the V gene TRBV29-1, with D tentatively TRBD1 (5 bases). The CDR3 loop spans 13 amino acids. Trimming took 1 base from V and 5 from J, leaving 11 bases between them. The germline V gene encodes CDR1 SQVTM and CDR2 ANQGSEA.

The V call is TRBV5-1, the J call TRBJ1-6; 7 bases fit TRBD1. This CDR3 has 16 amino acids. The trim removed 0 bases at V and 9 bases at J, leaving 9 bases unmatched. Germline CDR1 SGHRS, CDR2 YFSETQ. This CDR3 is CASSLDLQGKGSPLHF. The DNA of the CDR3 is TGCGCCAGCAGCTTGGACCTACAGGGGAAAGGTTCACCCCTCCACTTT.

CDR3 sequence reads: CARTGTGVGGYTF. The CDR3 DNA follows: TGTGCCCGCACCGGGACAGGGGTGGGTGGCTACACCTTC. The gene calls are TRBV30 and TRBJ1-2; 10 nucleotides align to TRBD1. CDR3 length: 13 residues. The ends lost 8 bases at V and 7 bases at J; junction bases unmatched: 10. The germline V gene encodes CDR1 GTSNPN and CDR2 SVGIG (reference sequence). Supplemented by reference TRBV30 and TRBJ1-2, the full variable domain reads SQTIHQWPATLVQPVGSPLSLECTVEGTSNPNLYWYRQAAGRGLQLLFYSVGIGQISSEVPQNLSASRPQDRQFILSSKKLLLSDSGFYLCARTGTGVGGYTFGSGTRLTVV.